These T cell receptor beta chains were read from a single sample in a study of regulatory T cells in long-lasting Graves disease. TCRdb itself ran the multiplex PCR reads through MiXCR, one entry per CDR3 protein. The repertoire holds hundreds of thousands of distinct CDR3 sequences, 16% seen once, with 30% in the top ten. These data were also reused for a study on T cells in Graves' hyperthyroidism and ophthalmopathy.

Here the sequenced sample was peripheral blood mononuclear cells (PBMCs), taken at new diagnosis, from a patient treated with antithyroid drugs. The receptors originated from a man in his forties with Graves disease. The CDR3 runs from the conserved cysteine through the conserved F or W. D genes are given only for firm matches. For some rows the clone size is stated as once, few or many, or as a class when expanded; others skip it.

CDR3 length	D gene	V gene	clone size	J gene	CDR3 DNA	CDR3 protein
14	.	TRBV12-5	.	TRBJ1-4	TGTGCTAGTGGTTTGGGCGGGCGAAATGAAAAACTGTTTTTT	CASGLGGRNEKLFF
16	TRBD2	TRBV7-2	few	TRBJ2-2	TGTGCCAGCAGCCCCAGGGACTATATGAACACCGGGGAGCTGTTTTTT	CASSPRDYMNTGELFF
14	.	TRBV20-1	many	TRBJ2-5	TGCAGTGCTAGACAGGGGGGACGAAAAGAGACCCAGTACTTC	CSARQGGRKETQYF
12	.	TRBV3-1	many	TRBJ1-6	TGTGCCAGCAGCCAGCCAAATTCACCCCTCCACTTT	CASSQPNSPLHF
15	TRBD2	TRBV13	many	TRBJ2-7	TGTGCCAGCAGCCCCCGACTAGCGGGGGGCTACGAGCAGTACTTC	CASSPRLAGGYEQYF
15	.	TRBV18	few	TRBJ1-1	TGTGCCAGCTCACCGGGTCACGGGGCGAACACTGACGCTTTCTTT	CASSPGHGANTDAFF
16	TRBD1	TRBV28	.	TRBJ1-5	TGTGCCAGCAGACCTGGGACAGGGGGTGGCAATCAGCCCCAGCATTTT	CASRPGTGGGNQPQHF
16	.	TRBV7-2	.	TRBJ2-2	TGTGCCAGCAGCTTATATGGGTCAGGGAACACCGGGGAGCTGTTTTTT	CASSLYGSGNTGELFF
16	TRBD1	TRBV28	many	TRBJ1-3	TGTGCCAGCAGCCTCTTACAGGGGATCTCTGGAAACACCATATATTTT	CASSLLQGISGNTIYF
16	TRBD2	TRBV28	many	TRBJ2-3	TGTGCCAGCAGTTTAGCGGGGGGGGCTATTGAAGATACGCAGTATTTT	CASSLAGGAIEDTQYF
14	TRBD1	TRBV28	many	TRBJ2-7	TGTGCCAGCGCACAGGGGCTACGTACCTACGAGCAGTACTTC	CASAQGLRTYEQYF
13	.	TRBV7-2	many	TRBJ2-7	TGTGCCAGCAGTATAAGGGTGTCCTACGAGCAGTACTTC	CASSIRVSYEQYF
13	.	TRBV7-2	many	TRBJ2-4	TGTGCCAGCAGCTTAGCGGGGGCCAGGGGGGTCCACTTC	CASSLAGARGVHF
12	.	TRBV29-1	many	TRBJ2-5	TGCAGCGGGGGACACCTTAAAGAGACCCAGTACTTC	CSGGHLKETQYF
14	.	TRBV7-3	many	TRBJ2-1	TGTGCCAGCAGCCCTCAGACGGGCCGCAATGAGCAGTTCTTC	CASSPQTGRNEQFF
15	TRBD2	TRBV7-9	many	TRBJ2-3	TGTGCCAGCAGCTTAGACCGGGGGGGCCGAGATACGCAGTATTTT	CASSLDRGGRDTQYF
13	TRBD1	TRBV2	.	TRBJ2-5	TGTGCCAGCAGTACCGGGACAGCGAAGACCCAGTACTTC	CASSTGTAKTQYF
16	.	TRBV19	.	TRBJ2-6	TGTGCCAGCCGGGACCTACGCCCCTCTGGGGCCAACGTCCTGACTTTC	CASRDLRPSGANVLTF
15	.	TRBV5-1	many	TRBJ2-3	TGCGCCAGCAGCTTGGAGGACGGCAGCACAGATACGCAGTATTTT	CASSLEDGSTDTQYF
13	.	TRBV3-1	.	TRBJ1-1	TGTGCCAGCAGCCAAGTTCTGGGCACTGAAGCTTTCTTT	CASSQVLGTEAFF
15	.	TRBV6-5	few	TRBJ1-5	TGTGCCGGCAGTTTAGAGGGCAGGGACAATCAGCCCCAGCATTTT	CAGSLEGRDNQPQHF
14	TRBD2	TRBV5-1	.	TRBJ2-5	TGCGCCAGCAGCCCCGGGGGGGCCCGAGAGACCCAGTACTTC	CASSPGGARETQYF
15	TRBD1	TRBV11-2	.	TRBJ2-2	TGTGCCAGCACCCCTATCCGGACAGGGACCAGGGAGCTGTTTTTT	CASTPIRTGTRELFF
18	TRBD1	TRBV20-1	.	TRBJ1-5	TGCAGTGCTAGAGATCTTGGACAGGGGGCGCGGGGCAATCAGCCCCAGCATTTT	CSARDLGQGARGNQPQHF
15	.	TRBV28	many	TRBJ1-6	TGTGCCAGCAGTTTATCTGGGTTTGGGAATTCACCCCTCCACTTT	CASSLSGFGNSPLHF
13	TRBD1	TRBV29-1	few	TRBJ1-1	TGCAGCGTCGGGACAGGGATCGACACTGAAGCTTTCTTT	CSVGTGIDTEAFF
14	.	TRBV7-9	.	TRBJ1-2	TGTGCCAGCAGCCCCATCCAGGGGTGGAGTGGCTACACCTTC	CASSPIQGWSGYTF
18	.	TRBV5-1	many	TRBJ1-6	TGCGCCAGCAGCCGACGGGCCCCCAACGGCTCCTATAATTCACCCCTCCACTTT	CASSRRAPNGSYNSPLHF
13	.	TRBV3-1	many	TRBJ1-6	TGTGCCAGCAGCCAAGCCCGCAATTCACCCCTCCACTTT	CASSQARNSPLHF
15	.	TRBV12-3/TRBV12-4	.	TRBJ2-5	TGTGCCAGCAGGGGACGAGGCAGTGGGGGAGAGACCCAGTACTTC	CASRGRGSGGETQYF
16	.	TRBV18	many	TRBJ1-3	TGTGCCAGCTCACCAACGACAGGCAGCTCTGGAAACACCATATATTTT	CASSPTTGSSGNTIYF
16	TRBD1	TRBV4-3	many	TRBJ1-1	TGCGCCAGCAGCCTAGATACGACAGGGATTAACACTGAAGCTTTCTTT	CASSLDTTGINTEAFF
15	.	TRBV30	few	TRBJ1-6	TGTGCCTGGAGTGGGGGGGGGGGCCGAGGATCACCCCTCCACTTT	CAWSGGGGRGSPLHF
14	TRBD1	TRBV5-1	.	TRBJ1-1	TGCGCCAGCAGCTTGGGCCCAGACAGGGGTGAAGCTTTCTTT	CASSLGPDRGEAFF
14	.	TRBV5-1	.	TRBJ1-3	TGCGCCAGCAGCCAAAGGGACGGGGGAAACACCATATATTTT	CASSQRDGGNTIYF
14	.	TRBV5-6	many	TRBJ2-3	TGTGCCAGCAGCTTTCCGGAAGGAACAGATACGCAGTATTTT	CASSFPEGTDTQYF